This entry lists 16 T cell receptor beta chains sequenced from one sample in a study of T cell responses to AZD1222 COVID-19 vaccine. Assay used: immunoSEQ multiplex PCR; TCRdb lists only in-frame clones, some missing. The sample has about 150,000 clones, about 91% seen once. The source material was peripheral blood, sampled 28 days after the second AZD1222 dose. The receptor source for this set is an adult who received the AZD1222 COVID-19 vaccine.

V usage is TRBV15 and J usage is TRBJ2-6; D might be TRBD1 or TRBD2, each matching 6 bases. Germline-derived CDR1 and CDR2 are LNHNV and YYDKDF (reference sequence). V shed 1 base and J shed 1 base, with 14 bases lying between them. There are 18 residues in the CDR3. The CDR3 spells CATSRVETGGSGANVLTF. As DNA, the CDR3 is TGTGCCACCAGCAGAGTCGAGACAGGAGGGTCTGGGGCCAACGTCCTGACTTTC.

The CDR3 spells CASSSRGLDGYTF. In nucleotides, the CDR3 is TGTGCCAGCAGCTCCAGGGGGCTGGATGGCTACACCTTC. The chain links TRBV5-4 to TRBJ1-2; TRBD1 agrees at 8 bases. Germline-derived CDR1 and CDR2 are SGHNT and YYREEE (reference sequence). This CDR3 comprises 13 residues. V gave up 3 bases and J gave up 6 bases; unmatched junction bases: 4.

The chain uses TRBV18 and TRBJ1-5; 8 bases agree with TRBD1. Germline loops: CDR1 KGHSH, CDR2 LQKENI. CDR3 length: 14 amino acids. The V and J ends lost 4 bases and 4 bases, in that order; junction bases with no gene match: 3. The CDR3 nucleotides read TGTGCCAGCTCACGGACAGGGATAAATCAGCCCCAGCATTTT. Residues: CASSRTGINQPQHF.

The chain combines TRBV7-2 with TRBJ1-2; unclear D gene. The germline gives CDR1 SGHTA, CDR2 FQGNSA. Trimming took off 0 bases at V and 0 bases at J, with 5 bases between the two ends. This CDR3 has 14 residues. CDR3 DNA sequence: TGTGCCAGCAGCTTAGCTGGGGCTAACTATGGCTACACCTTC. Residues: CASSLAGANYGYTF.

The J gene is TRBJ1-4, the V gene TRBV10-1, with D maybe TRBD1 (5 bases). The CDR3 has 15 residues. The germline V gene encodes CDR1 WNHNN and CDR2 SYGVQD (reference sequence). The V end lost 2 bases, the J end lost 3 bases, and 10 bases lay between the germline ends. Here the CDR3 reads CASSEPVGANEKLFF. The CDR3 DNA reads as TGCGCCAGCAGTGAGCCGGTGGGGGCTAATGAAAAACTGTTTTTT.

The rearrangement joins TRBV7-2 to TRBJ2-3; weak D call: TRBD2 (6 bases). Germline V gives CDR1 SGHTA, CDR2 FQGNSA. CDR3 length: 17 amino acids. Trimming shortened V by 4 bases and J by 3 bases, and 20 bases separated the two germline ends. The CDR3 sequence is CASSSKIWTTMTDTQYF. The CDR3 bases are TGTGCCAGCAGCTCAAAAATATGGACTACGATGACAGATACGCAGTATTTT.

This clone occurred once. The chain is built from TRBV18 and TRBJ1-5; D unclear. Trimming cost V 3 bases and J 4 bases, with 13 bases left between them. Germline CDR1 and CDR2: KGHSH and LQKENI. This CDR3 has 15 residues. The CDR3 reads CASSPGPGPNQPQHF. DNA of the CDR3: TGTGCCAGCTCACCTGGACCAGGCCCTAATCAGCCCCAGCATTTT.

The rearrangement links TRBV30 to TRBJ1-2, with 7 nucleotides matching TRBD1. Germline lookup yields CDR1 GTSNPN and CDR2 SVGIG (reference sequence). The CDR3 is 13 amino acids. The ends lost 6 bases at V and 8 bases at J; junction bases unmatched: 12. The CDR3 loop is CACKRRRQGGYTF. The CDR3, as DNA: TGTGCCTGCAAAAGGAGGAGACAGGGCGGCTACACCTTC.

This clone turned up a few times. In DNA form, the CDR3 reads TGTGCCAGCAGCATAACAGGGACCGGGGAGCTGTTTTTT. Translating it yields CASSITGTGELFF. The J gene is TRBJ2-2, the V gene TRBV7-9; the D gene is possibly TRBD1 (6 bases). Trimming cost V 5 bases and J 5 bases, with 9 bases left between them. Per germline, CDR1 SEHNR and CDR2 FQNEAQ (reference sequence). The CDR3 is 13 amino acids.

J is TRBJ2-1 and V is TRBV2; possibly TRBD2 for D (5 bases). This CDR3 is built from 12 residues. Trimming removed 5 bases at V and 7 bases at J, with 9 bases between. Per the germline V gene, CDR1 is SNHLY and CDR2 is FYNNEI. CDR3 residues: CASSRTGNEQFF. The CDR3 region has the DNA TGTGCCAGCAGTAGGACTGGAAATGAGCAGTTCTTC.

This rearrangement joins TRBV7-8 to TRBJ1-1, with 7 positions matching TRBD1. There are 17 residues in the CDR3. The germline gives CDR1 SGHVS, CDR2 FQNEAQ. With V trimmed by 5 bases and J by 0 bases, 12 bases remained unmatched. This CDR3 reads CASSITGTDNMNTEAFF. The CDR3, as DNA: TGTGCCAGCAGCATCACCGGGACAGATAACATGAACACTGAAGCTTTCTTT.

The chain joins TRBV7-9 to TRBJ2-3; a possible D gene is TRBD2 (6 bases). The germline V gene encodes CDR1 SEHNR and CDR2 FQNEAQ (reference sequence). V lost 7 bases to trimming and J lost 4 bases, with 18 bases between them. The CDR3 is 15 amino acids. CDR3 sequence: CASNGGTLHSDTQYF. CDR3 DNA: TGTGCCAGCAACGGCGGGACTTTACACTCAGATACGCAGTATTTT.

The CDR3 region is CASSPQSGRRKGSSYNEQFF. CDR3 bases: TGTGCCAGCAGTCCCCAAAGCGGGAGAAGAAAAGGCAGCTCCTACAATGAGCAGTTCTTC. The J gene is TRBJ2-1, the V gene TRBV6-6; 8 positions match TRBD2. CDR3 length equals 20 residues. V gave up 5 bases and J gave up 0 bases; unmatched junction bases: 18. The germline gives CDR1 MNHNY, CDR2 SVGAGI (reference sequence).

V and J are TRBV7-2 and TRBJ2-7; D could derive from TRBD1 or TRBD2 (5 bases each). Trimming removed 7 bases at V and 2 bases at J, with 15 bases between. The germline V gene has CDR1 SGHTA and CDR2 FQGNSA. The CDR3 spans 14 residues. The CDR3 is CASNPSQGPYEQYF. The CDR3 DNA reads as TGTGCCAGCAACCCGTCCCAGGGACCCTACGAGCAGTACTTC.

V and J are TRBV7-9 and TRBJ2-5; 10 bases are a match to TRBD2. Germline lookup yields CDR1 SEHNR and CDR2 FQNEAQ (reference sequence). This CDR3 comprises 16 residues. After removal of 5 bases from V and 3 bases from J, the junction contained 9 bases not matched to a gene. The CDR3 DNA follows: TGTGCCAGCAGCCTGAATAGCGGGGGGTCAAAAGAGACCCAGTACTTC. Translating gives CASSLNSGGSKETQYF.

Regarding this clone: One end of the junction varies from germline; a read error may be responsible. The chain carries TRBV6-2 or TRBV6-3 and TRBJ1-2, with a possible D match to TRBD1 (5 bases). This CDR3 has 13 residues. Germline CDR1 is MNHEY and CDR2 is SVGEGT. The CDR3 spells CVSSYGATYGYTF. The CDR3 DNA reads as TGTGTCAGCAGTTACGGGGCAACCTATGGCTACACCTTC.